What follows are 23 T cell receptor beta chains derived from one specimen sequenced in a study of Graves' ophthalmopathy and Graves' hyperthyroidism. Amplifying from RNA transcripts, the study obtained TCR beta CDR3 regions. RT-PCR in the first round used HTBI primers; a second-round multiplex PCR followed. TCRdb reprocessed the multiplex PCR reads with MiXCR, giving one entry per CDR3 protein. In the table there are about 600,000 distinct CDR3 sequences, under 45% of which are singletons. What was sequenced was peripheral blood or thyroid tissue (not recorded which). These receptors came from an adult man with Graves' hyperthyroidism.

The J gene is TRBJ2-7, the V gene TRBV12-3 or TRBV12-4; perhaps D is TRBD1 or TRBD2 (5 bases each). Between the trimmed V and J ends, which lost 5 bases and 6 bases, there was a span of 11 bases. This CDR3 has 12 residues. CDR3 nucleotides: TGTGCCAGCAGTCCGGGACGCTTCGAGCAGTACTTC. It is translated as CASSPGRFEQYF.

This clonotype has just a few counts. V usage is TRBV27 and J usage is TRBJ1-2, with TRBD1 identical over 8 bases. Germline CDR1 reads MNHEY; CDR2 reads SMNVEV (reference sequence). The CDR3 spans 16 residues. J gave up 1 base and V 3 bases, and 7 bases lay outside the gene matches. The CDR3 reads CASSFLGTGINYGYTF. As DNA, the CDR3 is TGTGCCAGCAGTTTTTTAGGGACAGGAATTAACTATGGCTACACCTTC.

V and J are TRBV7-3 and TRBJ1-6, with D perhaps matching TRBD1 (5 bases). V dropped 2 bases and J dropped 6 bases, with 8 bases sitting between them. CDR1 is SGHTA and CDR2 is FQGTGA in the germline V gene. The CDR3 has 14 amino acids. CDR3 region: CASSLLGANSPLHF. CDR3 bases: TGTGCCAGCAGCTTATTAGGGGCTAATTCACCCCTCCACTTT. Complete variable domain (other parts from reference TRBV7-3 and TRBJ1-6): GAGVSQTPSNKVTEKGKYVELRCDPISGHTALYWYRQSLGQGPEFLIYFQGTGAADDSGLPNDRFFAVRPEGSVSTLKIQRTERGDSAVYLCASSLLGANSPLHFGNGTRLTVT.

This clonotype was seen more than once but under ten times. The CDR3 DNA sequence: TGTGCCAGCAGTTTAGGGCCGGCCGGGACAGGGAAGGACTATGGCTACACCTTC. Amino acids: CASSLGPAGTGKDYGYTF. The rearrangement uses TRBV12-3 or TRBV12-4 and TRBJ1-2, with TRBD1 matching over 9 bases. The CDR3 length is 18 residues. The junction had 12 bases not matched to a gene; V was cut back by 1 base and J by 3 bases.

The CDR3: CSVGTGGYNEQYF. The CDR3 bases are TGCAGCGTTGGGACAGGGGGCTACAATGAGCAGTACTTC. The chain uses TRBV29-1 and TRBJ2-7, with TRBD1 matching over 11 bases. The germline gives CDR1 SQVTM, CDR2 ANQGSEA. The CDR3 consists of 13 residues. The ends lost 4 bases at V and 7 bases at J; junction bases unmatched: 6.

The sample holds many counts of this clonotype. The V call is TRBV5-4, the J call TRBJ2-5, with 14 bases matching TRBD2. Germline V lookup: CDR1 SGHNT, CDR2 YYREEE (reference sequence). Unmatched junction bases numbered 3, after V lost 0 bases and J lost 2 bases. The CDR3 runs 17 residues. DNA for the CDR3: TGTGCCAGCAGCTTGGGGGGACTAGCGGGAGTTCAAGAGACCCAGTACTTC. It yields the protein CASSLGGLAGVQETQYF.

This clonotype was counted only a few times. The V call is TRBV5-1, the J call TRBJ2-7; tentative D call: TRBD1 (6 bases). The CDR3 is made up of 15 amino acids. Germline CDR1 SGHRS, CDR2 YFSETQ. Trimming took 0 bases from V and 2 from J, leaving 12 bases between them. The CDR3 protein is CASSLDRDGPYEQYF. The CDR3 bases are TGCGCCAGCAGCTTGGACAGGGATGGCCCCTACGAGCAGTACTTC.

This clonotype appeared many times. The chain couples TRBV25-1 to TRBJ2-2, with a weak D call TRBD2 (6 bases). Germline V gene data show CDR1 as MGHDK and CDR2 as SYGVNS. The length of the CDR3 is 17 residues. V was shortened by 0 bases and J by 3 bases, with 14 bases between the two germline ends. Here the CDR3 DNA reads TGTGCCAGCAGTGAATATGGAGGGGAGAGAGACACCGGGGAGCTGTTTTTT. It is translated as CASSEYGGERDTGELFF.

The table lists this clonotype with many counts. This chain uses TRBV20-1 with TRBJ1-6; weak D call: TRBD1 (6 bases). CDR3 length equals 14 residues. V lost 1 base and J lost 7, with 11 bases in between. Germline loops: CDR1 DFQATT, CDR2 SNEGSKA (reference sequence). The CDR3 reads CSARGPGANSPLHF. The CDR3 DNA sequence: TGCAGTGCTAGAGGGCCGGGGGCGAATTCACCCCTCCACTTT.

This clonotype was seen once. The chain uses TRBV6-5 and TRBJ2-7; 9 nucleotides line up with TRBD1. V dropped 6 bases and J dropped 6; count of bases not matched to a gene: 12. The CDR3 consists of 15 residues. Looked up from germline, CDR1 is MNHEY and CDR2 is SVGAGI. The CDR3 here is CASRHGQGPMSEQYF. The CDR3 coding sequence is TGTGCCAGCAGACACGGACAGGGGCCTATGTCCGAGCAGTACTTC.

CDR3 amino acids: CSVEGQGREAQYF. Written as DNA, the CDR3 is TGCAGCGTTGAAGGACAGGGAAGGGAGGCCCAGTACTTC. This chain joins TRBV29-1 and TRBJ2-5, with D possibly matching TRBD1 (7 bases). Germline lookup yields CDR1 SQVTM and CDR2 ANQGSEA. Between the trimmed V and J ends, which lost 1 base and 9 bases, there was a span of 15 bases. CDR3 length: 13 amino acids.

This chain connects TRBV12-3 or TRBV12-4 to TRBJ2-7; the match to TRBD2 covers 7 bases. The last part of the DNA fits TRBJ2-1 better; the J call may be wrong. The CDR3 loop spans 13 amino acids. The CDR3 sequence: CASSRDYLNEQFF. The CDR3, as DNA: TGTGCCAGCAGCCGGGACTACCTCAATGAGCAGTTCTTC.

This clonotype was detected once. The chain links TRBV7-9 to TRBJ2-5; possibly TRBD2 for D (5 bases). V was trimmed by 3 bases and J by 3 bases, leaving 8 bases between them. This CDR3 spans 13 amino acids. Germline CDR1 is SEHNR and CDR2 is FQNEAQ (reference sequence). The CDR3 reads CASSLEAKETQYF. The DNA for the CDR3 is TGTGCCAGCAGCTTGGAGGCAAAAGAGACCCAGTACTTC.

This clonotype was seen ten or more times. The chain joins TRBV7-2 to TRBJ1-4, with unresolved D. Between the trimmed V and J ends, which lost 3 bases and 8 bases, there was a span of 10 bases. The CDR3 has 13 amino acids. Looked up from germline, CDR1 is SGHTA and CDR2 is FQGNSA. CDR3 loop: CASSLSLNEKLFF. The CDR3 DNA reads TGTGCCAGCAGCTTGAGTTTGAACGAAAAACTGTTTTTT.

V is TRBV29-1 and J is TRBJ2-6; D remains unclear. This CDR3 is built from 8 residues. V dropped 7 bases and J dropped 15 bases, with 7 bases sitting between them. Germline assignment: CDR1 SQVTM and CDR2 ANQGSEA. The CDR3 sequence is CSAGPLTF. The DNA for the CDR3 is TGCAGCGCTGGCCCCCTGACTTTC.

There are a few counts of this clonotype. The chain links TRBV11-3 to TRBJ2-5; a weak D match, TRBD2 (5 bases). V gave up 1 base and J gave up 2 bases, with 17 bases separating them. Germline V lookup: CDR1 SGHNT, CDR2 YENEEA. The CDR3 loop spans 17 amino acids. The CDR3 loop reads CASSLGRGYRVQETQYF. Here the CDR3 DNA reads TGTGCCAGCAGCTTAGGGCGCGGGTACAGAGTTCAAGAGACCCAGTACTTC.

This clonotype showed up just a few times. J is TRBJ2-7 and V is TRBV6-6; D is unresolved. In germline, CDR1 is MNHNY, CDR2 SVGAGI (reference sequence). The CDR3 covers 10 residues. CDR3 residues: CAVGFHEQYF. The CDR3 region has the DNA TGTGCTGTTGGGTTCCACGAGCAGTACTTC.

The chain recombines TRBV15 with TRBJ2-7; TRBD2 aligns across 8 bases. The CDR3 covers 16 residues. In germline, CDR1 is LNHNV, CDR2 YYDKDF (reference sequence). The trim removed 3 bases at V and 5 bases at J, leaving 12 bases unmatched. The CDR3 DNA follows: TGTGCCACCAGCAGCTTGGAGGCGCGGGAGGAAAACGAGCAGTACTTC. Protein sequence: CATSSLEAREENEQYF.

This clonotype has more than one count but fewer than ten. V is TRBV7-3 and J is TRBJ1-1; 7 nucleotides line up with TRBD1. J lost 1 base, V lost 9 bases, and 5 bases had no gene match. The CDR3 is made up of 13 amino acids. Germline lookup yields CDR1 SGHTA and CDR2 FQGTGA. The CDR3 bases are TGTGCCAGAGCAGGGGGATCGAACACTGAAGCTTTCTTT. It yields the protein CARAGGSNTEAFF.

This clonotype occurred a few times. The V and J genes are TRBV12-3 or TRBV12-4 and TRBJ1-4; TRBD1 matches at 7 bases. Trimming removed 7 bases from V and 8 bases from J; junction bases left unmatched: 10. The CDR3 runs 14 residues. CDR3 region: CASKGQAPGEKLFF. The DNA for the CDR3 is TGTGCCAGCAAAGGACAGGCCCCTGGGGAAAAACTGTTTTTT.

This clonotype was observed at least ten times. The V call is TRBV5-6, the J call TRBJ1-2; maybe TRBD1 (5 bases). The V end was cut by 1 base, the J end by 8 bases, with 9 bases between. The CDR3 runs to 12 residues. Germline V gene sequence: CDR1 SGHDT, CDR2 YYEEEE. DNA of the CDR3: TGTGCCAGCAGCTTGAGCTGGGGGGGCTACACCTTC. It encodes CASSLSWGGYTF.

About this clonotype: It is likely a read error, because the conserved phenylalanine at the end of the CDR3 is missing. This chain uses TRBV2 with TRBJ1-6, with TRBD1 as a possible D gene (5 bases). CDR1 SNHLY and CDR2 FYNNEI come from the germline V gene. Deletions cut 3 bases from V and 7 bases from J, with 10 bases between. The CDR3 totals 14 residues. This CDR3 reads CASSEQGGNSPLHL. Written as DNA, the CDR3 is TGTGCCAGCAGTGAGCAGGGCGGGAATTCACCCCTCCACCTT.

Points on this clonotype: Since a much larger clone is just one base distant, this may be a read error. This chain links TRBV10-1 with TRBJ1-3; D is possibly TRBD1 (5 bases). This CDR3 spans 14 amino acids. CDR1 and CDR2 from the germline V gene are WNHNN and SYGVQD (reference sequence). This CDR3 reads CAISEVIRENTIYF. The CDR3, as DNA: TGTGCCATCAGTGAAGTTATCAGGGAAAACACCATATATTTT.